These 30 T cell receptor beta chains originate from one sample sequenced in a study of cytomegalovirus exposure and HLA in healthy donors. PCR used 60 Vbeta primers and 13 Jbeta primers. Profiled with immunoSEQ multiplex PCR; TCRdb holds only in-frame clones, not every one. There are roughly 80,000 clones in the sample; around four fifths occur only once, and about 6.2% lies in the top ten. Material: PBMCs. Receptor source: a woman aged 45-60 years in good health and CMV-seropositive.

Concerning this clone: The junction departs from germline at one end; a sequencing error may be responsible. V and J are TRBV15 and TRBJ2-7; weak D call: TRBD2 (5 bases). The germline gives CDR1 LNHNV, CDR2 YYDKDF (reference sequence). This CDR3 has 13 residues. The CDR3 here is CATSRDEGYEQYF. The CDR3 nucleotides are TGTGCCACCAGCCGAGATGAGGGCTACGAGCAGTACTTC.

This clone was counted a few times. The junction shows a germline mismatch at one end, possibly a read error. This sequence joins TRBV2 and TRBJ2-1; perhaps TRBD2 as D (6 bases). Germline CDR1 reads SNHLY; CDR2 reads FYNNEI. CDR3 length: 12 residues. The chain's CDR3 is CASIERRGEQFF. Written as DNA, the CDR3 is TGTGCCAGCATTGAACGGAGGGGTGAGCAGTTCTTC.

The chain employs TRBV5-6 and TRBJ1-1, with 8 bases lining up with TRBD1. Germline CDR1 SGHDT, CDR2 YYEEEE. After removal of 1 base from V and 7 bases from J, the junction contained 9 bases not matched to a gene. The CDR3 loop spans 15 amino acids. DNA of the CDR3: TGTGCCAGCAGCTTGACCTTGGGACAGGTTGATGAAGCTTTCTTT. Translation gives CASSLTLGQVDEAFF.

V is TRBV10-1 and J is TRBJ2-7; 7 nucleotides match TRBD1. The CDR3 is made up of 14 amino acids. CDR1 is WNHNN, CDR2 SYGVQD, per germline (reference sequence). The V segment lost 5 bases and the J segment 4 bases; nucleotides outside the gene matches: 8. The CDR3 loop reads CASSLDRWNYEQYF. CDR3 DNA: TGCGCCAGCAGTTTGGACAGGTGGAATTACGAGCAGTACTTC.

CDR3 region: CASSPRPTVNTEAFF. The CDR3 region has the DNA TGTGCCAGCAGTCCCCGACCGACAGTGAACACTGAAGCTTTCTTT. This sequence joins TRBV28 and TRBJ1-1; the D gene is possibly TRBD1 (5 bases). The CDR3 loop spans 15 amino acids. Germline CDR1 and CDR2: MDHEN and SYDVKM. V dropped 5 bases and J dropped 0 bases, with 13 bases sitting between them. Looking up the rest from reference TRBV28 and TRBJ1-1 gives the full variable domain: DVKVTQSSRYLVKRTGEKVFLECVQDMDHENMFWYRQDPGLGLRLIYFSYDVKMKEKGDIPEGYSVSREKKERFSLILESASTNQTSMYLCASSPRPTVNTEAFFGQGTRLTVV.

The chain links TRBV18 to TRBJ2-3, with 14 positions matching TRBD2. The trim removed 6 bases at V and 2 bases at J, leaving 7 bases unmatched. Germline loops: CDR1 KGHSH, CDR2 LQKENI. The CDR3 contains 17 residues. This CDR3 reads CASSSGLAGVITDTQYF. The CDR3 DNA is TGTGCCAGCTCGTCGGGACTAGCGGGAGTTATCACAGATACGCAGTATTTT.

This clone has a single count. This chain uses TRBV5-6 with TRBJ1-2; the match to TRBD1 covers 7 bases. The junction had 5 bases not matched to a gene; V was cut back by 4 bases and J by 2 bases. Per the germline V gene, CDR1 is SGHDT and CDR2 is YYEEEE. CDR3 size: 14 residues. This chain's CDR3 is CASSATGKNYGYTF. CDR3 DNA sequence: TGTGCCAGCAGCGCGACAGGGAAAAACTATGGCTACACCTTC.

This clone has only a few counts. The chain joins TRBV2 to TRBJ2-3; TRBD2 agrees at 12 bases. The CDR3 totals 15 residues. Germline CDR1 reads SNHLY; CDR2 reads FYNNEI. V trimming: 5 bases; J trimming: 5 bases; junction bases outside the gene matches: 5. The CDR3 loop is CASSRLAGEQDTQYF. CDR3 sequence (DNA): TGTGCCAGCAGTCGACTAGCGGGAGAGCAAGATACGCAGTATTTT.

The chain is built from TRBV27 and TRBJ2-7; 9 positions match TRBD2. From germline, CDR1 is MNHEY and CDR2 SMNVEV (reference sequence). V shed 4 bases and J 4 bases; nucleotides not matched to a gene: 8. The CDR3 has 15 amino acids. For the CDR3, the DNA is TGTGCCAGCAGTTGGGCTAGCGGGGAGGGGTACGAGCAGTACTTC. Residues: CASSWASGEGYEQYF.

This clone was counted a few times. The CDR3: CASSLRESNQPQHF. CDR3 bases: TGTGCCAGCAGCTTAAGGGAGAGCAATCAGCCCCAGCATTTT. The chain recombines TRBV7-8 with TRBJ1-5; D is uncertain. V gave up 2 bases and J gave up 1 base, with 6 bases separating them. The germline V gene has CDR1 SGHVS and CDR2 FQNEAQ. This CDR3 spans 14 amino acids.

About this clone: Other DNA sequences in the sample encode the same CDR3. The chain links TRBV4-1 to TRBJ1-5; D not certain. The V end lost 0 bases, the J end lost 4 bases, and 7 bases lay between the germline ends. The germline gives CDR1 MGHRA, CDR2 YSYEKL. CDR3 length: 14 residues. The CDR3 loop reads CASSQDLGNQPQHF. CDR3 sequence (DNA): TGCGCCAGCAGCCAAGATCTCGGGAATCAGCCCCAGCATTTT.

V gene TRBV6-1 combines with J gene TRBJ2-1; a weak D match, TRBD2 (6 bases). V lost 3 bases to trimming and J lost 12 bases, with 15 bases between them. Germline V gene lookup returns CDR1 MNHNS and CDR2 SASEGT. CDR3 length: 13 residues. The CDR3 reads CASSDSGPWGQFF. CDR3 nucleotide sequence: TGTGCCAGCAGTGATAGCGGCCCTTGGGGGCAGTTCTTC.

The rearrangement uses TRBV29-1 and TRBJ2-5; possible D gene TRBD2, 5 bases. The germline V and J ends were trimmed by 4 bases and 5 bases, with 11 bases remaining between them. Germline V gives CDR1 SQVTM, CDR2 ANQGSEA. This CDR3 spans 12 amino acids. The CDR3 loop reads CSVGGQAETQYF. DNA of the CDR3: TGCAGCGTTGGAGGGCAAGCGGAGACCCAGTACTTC.

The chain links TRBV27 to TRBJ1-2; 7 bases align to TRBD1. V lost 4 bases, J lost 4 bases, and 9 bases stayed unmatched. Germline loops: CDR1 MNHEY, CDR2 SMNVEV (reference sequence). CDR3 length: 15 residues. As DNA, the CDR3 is TGTGCCAGCAGTTCCCGTGGGACAGCCATCTATGGCTACACCTTC. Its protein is CASSSRGTAIYGYTF.

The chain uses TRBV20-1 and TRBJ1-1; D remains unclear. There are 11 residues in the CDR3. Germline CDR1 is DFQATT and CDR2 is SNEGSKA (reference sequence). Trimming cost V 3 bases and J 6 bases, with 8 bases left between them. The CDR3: CSASYRAEAFF. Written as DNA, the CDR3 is TGCAGTGCTAGTTATCGGGCTGAAGCTTTCTTT.

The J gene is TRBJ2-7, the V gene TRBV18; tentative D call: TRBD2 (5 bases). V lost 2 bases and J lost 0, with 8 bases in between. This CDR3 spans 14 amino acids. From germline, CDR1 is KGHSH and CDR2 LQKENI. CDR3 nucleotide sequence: TGTGCCAGCTCACCAATCCGGGACTCCTACGAGCAGTACTTC. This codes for CASSPIRDSYEQYF.

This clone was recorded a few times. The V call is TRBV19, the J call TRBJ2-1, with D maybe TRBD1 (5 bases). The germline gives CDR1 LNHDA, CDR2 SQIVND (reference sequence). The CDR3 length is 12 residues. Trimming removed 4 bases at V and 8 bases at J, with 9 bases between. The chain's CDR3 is CASSKQGYEQFF. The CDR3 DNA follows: TGTGCCAGTAGTAAGCAGGGCTATGAGCAGTTCTTC.

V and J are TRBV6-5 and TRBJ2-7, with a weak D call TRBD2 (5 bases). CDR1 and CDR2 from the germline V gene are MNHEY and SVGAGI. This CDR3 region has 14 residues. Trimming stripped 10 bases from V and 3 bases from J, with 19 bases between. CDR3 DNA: TGTGCCACCCTTCGGCCTGGTCGGGACTACGAGCAGTACTTC. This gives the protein CATLRPGRDYEQYF.

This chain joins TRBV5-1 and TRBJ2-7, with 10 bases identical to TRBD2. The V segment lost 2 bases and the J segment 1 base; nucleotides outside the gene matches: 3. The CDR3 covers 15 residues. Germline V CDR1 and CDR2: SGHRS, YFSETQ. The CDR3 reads CASSFGLAVSYEQYF. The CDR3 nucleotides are TGCGCCAGCAGCTTTGGACTAGCGGTTTCCTACGAGCAGTACTTC.

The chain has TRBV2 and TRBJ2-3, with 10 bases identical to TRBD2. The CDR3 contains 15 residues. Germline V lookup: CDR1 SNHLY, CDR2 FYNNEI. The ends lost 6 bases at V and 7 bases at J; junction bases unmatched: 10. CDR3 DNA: TGTGCCAGCAGAACCAGCGGGAGGGCCATTAATACGCAGTATTTT. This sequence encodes CASRTSGRAINTQYF.

In DNA form, the CDR3 reads TGTGCCAGCAGGGGGAGAGCGGGAAGCACAGATACGCAGTATTTT. This sequence encodes CASRGRAGSTDTQYF. V usage is TRBV2 and J usage is TRBJ2-3; the match to TRBD2 covers 7 bases. CDR3 length: 15 residues. Germline V CDR1 and CDR2: SNHLY, FYNNEI. The ends lost 6 bases at V and 0 bases at J; junction bases unmatched: 6.

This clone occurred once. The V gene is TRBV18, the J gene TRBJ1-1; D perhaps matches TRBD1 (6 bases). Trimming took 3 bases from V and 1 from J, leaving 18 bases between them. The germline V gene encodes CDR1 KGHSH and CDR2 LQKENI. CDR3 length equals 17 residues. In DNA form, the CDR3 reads TGTGCCAGCTCACCGGGAGTTTTTGGGACAAGGAACACTGAAGCTTTCTTT. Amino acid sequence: CASSPGVFGTRNTEAFF.

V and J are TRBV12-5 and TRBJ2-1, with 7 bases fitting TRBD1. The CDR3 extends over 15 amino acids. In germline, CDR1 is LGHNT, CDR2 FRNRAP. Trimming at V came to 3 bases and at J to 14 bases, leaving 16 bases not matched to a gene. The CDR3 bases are TGTGCTAGTGGTTTACCACGGGACAGTCTGAGGGGGAAGTTCTTC. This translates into CASGLPRDSLRGKFF.

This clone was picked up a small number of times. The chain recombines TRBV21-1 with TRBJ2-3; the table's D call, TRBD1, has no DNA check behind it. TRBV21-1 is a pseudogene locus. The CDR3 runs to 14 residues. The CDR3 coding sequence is TGTGCCAGCAGGACAAGATCTAGCACAGATACGCAGTATTTT. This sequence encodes CASRTRSSTDTQYF.

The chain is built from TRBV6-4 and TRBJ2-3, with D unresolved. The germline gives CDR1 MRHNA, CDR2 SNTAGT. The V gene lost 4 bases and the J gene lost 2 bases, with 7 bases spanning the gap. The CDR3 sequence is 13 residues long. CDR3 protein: CASSVDFTDTQYF. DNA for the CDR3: TGTGCCAGCAGTGTCGACTTCACAGATACGCAGTATTTT.

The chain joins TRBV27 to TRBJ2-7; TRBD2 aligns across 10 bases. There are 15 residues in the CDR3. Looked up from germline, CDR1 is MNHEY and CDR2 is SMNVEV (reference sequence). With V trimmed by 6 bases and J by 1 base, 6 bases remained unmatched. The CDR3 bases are TGTGCCAGCAGCTCGGGACTAGCGCCTTCCTACGAGCAGTACTTC. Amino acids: CASSSGLAPSYEQYF.

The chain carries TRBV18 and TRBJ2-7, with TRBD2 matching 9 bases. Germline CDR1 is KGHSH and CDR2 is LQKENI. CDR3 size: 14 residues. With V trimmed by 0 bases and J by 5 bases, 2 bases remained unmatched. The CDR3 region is CASSPPGLANEQYF. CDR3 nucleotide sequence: TGTGCCAGCTCACCACCGGGACTAGCCAACGAGCAGTACTTC.

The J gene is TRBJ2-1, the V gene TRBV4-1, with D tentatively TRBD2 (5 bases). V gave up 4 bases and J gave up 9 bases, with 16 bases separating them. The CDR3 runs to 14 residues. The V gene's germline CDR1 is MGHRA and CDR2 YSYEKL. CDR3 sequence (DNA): TGCGCCAGCAGCCCTGGACTCGACTTAGGTGAGCAGTTCTTC. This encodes CASSPGLDLGEQFF.

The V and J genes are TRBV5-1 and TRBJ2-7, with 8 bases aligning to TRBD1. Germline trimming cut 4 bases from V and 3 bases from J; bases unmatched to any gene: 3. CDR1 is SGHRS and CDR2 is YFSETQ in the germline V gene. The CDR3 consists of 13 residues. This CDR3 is CASSHGQGYEQYF. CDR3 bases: TGCGCCAGCAGCCACGGACAGGGCTACGAGCAGTACTTC.

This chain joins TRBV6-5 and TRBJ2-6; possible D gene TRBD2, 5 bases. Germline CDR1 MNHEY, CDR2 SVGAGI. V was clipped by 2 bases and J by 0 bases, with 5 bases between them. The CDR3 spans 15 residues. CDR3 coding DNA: TGTGCCAGCAGTTACGAGGGCTCTGGGGCCAACGTCCTGACTTTC. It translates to CASSYEGSGANVLTF.